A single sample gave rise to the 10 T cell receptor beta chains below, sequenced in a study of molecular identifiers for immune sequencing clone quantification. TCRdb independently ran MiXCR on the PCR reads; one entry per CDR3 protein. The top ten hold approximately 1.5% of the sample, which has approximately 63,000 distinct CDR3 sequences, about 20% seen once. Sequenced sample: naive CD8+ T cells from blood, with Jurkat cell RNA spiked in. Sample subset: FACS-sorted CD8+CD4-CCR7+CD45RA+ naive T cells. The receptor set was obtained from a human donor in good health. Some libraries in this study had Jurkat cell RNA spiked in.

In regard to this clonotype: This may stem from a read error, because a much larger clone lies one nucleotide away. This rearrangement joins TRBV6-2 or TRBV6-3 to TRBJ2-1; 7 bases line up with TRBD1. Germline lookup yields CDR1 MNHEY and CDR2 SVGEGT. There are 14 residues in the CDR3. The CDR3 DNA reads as TGTGCCGGCAGACCTTTCATACAGGGGAATGAGCAGTTCTTC. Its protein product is CAGRPFIQGNEQFF.

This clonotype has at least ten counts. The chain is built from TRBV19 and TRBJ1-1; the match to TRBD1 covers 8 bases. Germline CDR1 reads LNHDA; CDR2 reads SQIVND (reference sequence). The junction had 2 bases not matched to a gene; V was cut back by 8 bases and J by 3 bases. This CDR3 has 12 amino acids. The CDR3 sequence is CASDRGDTEAFF. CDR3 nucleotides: TGTGCCAGTGACAGGGGCGACACTGAAGCTTTCTTT.

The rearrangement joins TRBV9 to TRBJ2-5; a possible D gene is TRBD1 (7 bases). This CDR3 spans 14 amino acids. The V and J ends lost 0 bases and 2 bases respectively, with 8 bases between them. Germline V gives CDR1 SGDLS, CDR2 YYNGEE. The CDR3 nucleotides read TGTGCCAGCAGCGTAGCAGGGGGGCAAGAGACCCAGTACTTC. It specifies CASSVAGGQETQYF.

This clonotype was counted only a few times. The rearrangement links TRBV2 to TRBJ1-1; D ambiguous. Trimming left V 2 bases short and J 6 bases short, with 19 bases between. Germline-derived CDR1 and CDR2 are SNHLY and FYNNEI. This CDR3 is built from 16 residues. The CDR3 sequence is CASSEPLSEILPEAFF. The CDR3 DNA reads TGTGCCAGCAGTGAACCCCTCAGCGAAATCCTCCCTGAAGCTTTCTTT.

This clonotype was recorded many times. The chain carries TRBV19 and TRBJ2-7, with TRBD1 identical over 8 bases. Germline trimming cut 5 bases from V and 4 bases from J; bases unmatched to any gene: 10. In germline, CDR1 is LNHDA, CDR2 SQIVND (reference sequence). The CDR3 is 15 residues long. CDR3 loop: CASSPGTGTRYEQYF. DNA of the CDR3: TGTGCCAGTAGTCCGGGGACAGGTACTAGGTACGAGCAGTACTTC.

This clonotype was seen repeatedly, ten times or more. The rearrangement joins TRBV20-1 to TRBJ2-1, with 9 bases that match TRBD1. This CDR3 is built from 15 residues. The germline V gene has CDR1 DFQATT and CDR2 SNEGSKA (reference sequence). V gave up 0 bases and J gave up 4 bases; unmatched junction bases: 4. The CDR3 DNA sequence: TGCAGTGCTAGAGATGAGGACAGGGGTTACAATGAGCAGTTCTTC. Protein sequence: CSARDEDRGYNEQFF.

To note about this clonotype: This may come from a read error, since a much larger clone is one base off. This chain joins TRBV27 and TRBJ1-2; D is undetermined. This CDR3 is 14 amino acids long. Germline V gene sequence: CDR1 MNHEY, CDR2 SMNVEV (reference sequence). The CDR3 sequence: CASSLQIPADGCTF. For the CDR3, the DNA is TGTGCCAGCAGTTTACAGATTCCCGCTGATGGCTGCACCTTC.

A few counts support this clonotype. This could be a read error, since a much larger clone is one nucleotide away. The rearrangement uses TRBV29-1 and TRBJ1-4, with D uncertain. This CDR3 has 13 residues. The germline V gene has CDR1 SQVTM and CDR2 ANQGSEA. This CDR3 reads CGGRAAANEKLFF. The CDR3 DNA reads TGCGGCGGACGGGCGGCAGCTAATGAAAAACTGTTTTTT. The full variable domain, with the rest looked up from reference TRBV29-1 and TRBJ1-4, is SAVISQKPSRDICQRGTSLTIQCQVDSQVTMMFWYRQQPGQSLTLIATANQGSEATYESGFVIDKFPISRPNLTFSTLTVSNMSPEDSSIYLCGGRAAANEKLFFGSGTQLSVL.

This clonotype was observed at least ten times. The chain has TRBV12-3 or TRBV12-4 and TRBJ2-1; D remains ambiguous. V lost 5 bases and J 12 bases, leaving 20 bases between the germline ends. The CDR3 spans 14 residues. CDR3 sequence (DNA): TGTGCCAGCAGTCCCCACAGCCCAGACGCCGGGCAGTTCTTC. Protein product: CASSPHSPDAGQFF.

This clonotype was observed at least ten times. The CDR3 nucleotides read TGTGCCAGCAGCCAAGGGCTAGCGGGACCAAGCACAGATACGCAGTATTTT. It translates to CASSQGLAGPSTDTQYF. The chain has TRBV14 and TRBJ2-3, with 9 positions matching TRBD2. Looked up from germline, CDR1 is SGHDN and CDR2 is FVKESK. This CDR3 has 17 amino acids. V gave up 1 base and J gave up 0 bases; unmatched junction bases: 5.